This is a list of T cell receptor beta chains from one sample in a study of early T cells in non-severe SARS-CoV-2 infection. TCRdb analysed the 5' RACE reads with MiXCR anew, one entry per CDR3 protein. The sample records approximately 35,000 distinct CDR3 sequences, 4.1% being singletons. Material for sequencing was whole blood. Source of these receptors: an adult who was a healthcare worker with PCR-confirmed SARS-CoV-2 infection or an uninfected control (not recorded which). CDR3s include the opening cysteine and the closing phenylalanine or tryptophan. A D gene is named only where the DNA matches it firmly. Some rows have no size entry. The others give once, few or many, or a class for an expanded clone.

D	size	J	V	CDR3	DNA
NA	medium-sized	TRBJ2-1	TRBV12-3/TRBV12-4	CASSNRDFSSYNEQFF	TGTGCCAGCAGTAACCGGGACTTTAGCTCCTACAATGAGCAGTTCTTC
NA	few	TRBJ1-6	TRBV19	CASSEDGSSSYNSPLHF	TGTGCCAGTAGTGAGGATGGGAGCAGTTCCTATAATTCACCCCTCCACTTT
TRBD2	many	TRBJ2-3	TRBV7-2	CASSFPGLAGGLSPDTQYF	TGTGCCAGCAGCTTCCCGGGACTAGCGGGAGGGCTCTCCCCAGATACGCAGTATTTT
NA	NA	TRBJ2-2	TRBV5-6	CASSWLGTGELFF	TGTGCCAGCAGCTGGCTGGGCACCGGGGAGCTGTTTTTT
TRBD2	medium-sized	TRBJ2-5	TRBV4-2	CASSQERGGQETQYF	TGTGCCAGCAGCCAAGAGCGGGGGGGCCAAGAGACCCAGTACTTC
TRBD2	many	TRBJ2-1	TRBV20-1	CSAGGLAGARLSEQFF	TGCAGTGCTGGTGGACTAGCGGGAGCCCGTTTGAGTGAGCAGTTCTTC
NA	many	TRBJ2-1	TRBV29-1	CSVVVGGREQFF	TGCAGCGTTGTAGTGGGGGGGCGGGAGCAGTTCTTC
NA	many	TRBJ1-2	TRBV12-3/TRBV12-4	CASSTIGGEYGYTF	TGTGCCAGCAGTACTATAGGGGGGGAGTATGGCTACACCTTC
NA	many	TRBJ2-1	TRBV27	CASSLLGRAYNEQFF	TGTGCCAGCAGTTTATTAGGGCGGGCCTACAATGAGCAGTTCTTC
TRBD1	many	TRBJ1-1	TRBV5-1	CASILDRGLNTEAFF	TGCGCCAGCATCCTGGACAGGGGGCTGAACACTGAAGCTTTCTTT
TRBD1	many	TRBJ1-5	TRBV10-3	CAISEGGRAKNQPQHF	TGTGCCATCAGTGAAGGGGGCAGGGCCAAGAATCAGCCCCAGCATTTT
NA	many	TRBJ2-1	TRBV9	CASSVDVGDVSYNEQFF	TGTGCCAGCAGCGTAGATGTGGGAGACGTTTCCTACAATGAGCAGTTCTTC
NA	many	TRBJ2-3	TRBV19	CASSSPPTDTQYF	TGTGCCAGTAGTAGCCCCCCCACAGATACGCAGTATTTT
NA	many	TRBJ1-5	TRBV12-3/TRBV12-4	CASSLGVWQPQHF	TGTGCCAGCAGTTTAGGGGTTTGGCAGCCCCAGCATTTT
TRBD1	few	TRBJ1-4	TRBV11-2	CASSPPDRGPFDWNEKLFF	TGTGCCAGCAGCCCCCCGGACAGGGGTCCTTTCGACTGGAATGAAAAACTGTTTTTT
NA	many	TRBJ2-7	TRBV12-3/TRBV12-4	CASSSQGGREQYF	TGTGCCAGCAGTTCCCAGGGGGGTAGGGAGCAGTACTTC
NA	few	TRBJ1-2	TRBV5-4	CASSLGGANYGYTF	TGTGCCAGCAGCTTGGGAGGAGCGAACTATGGCTACACCTTC
NA	many	TRBJ2-4	TRBV7-3	CASSSGLDRNIQYF	TGTGCCAGCAGCTCGGGACTGGATAGAAACATTCAGTACTTC
NA	NA	TRBJ2-3	TRBV12-3/TRBV12-4	CASSLGAHKSTDTQYF	TGTGCCAGCAGTTTGGGGGCACACAAAAGCACAGATACGCAGTATTTT
NA	many	TRBJ2-4	TRBV7-3	CASSLTGGQNIQYF	TGTGCCAGCAGCTTAACGGGGGGCCAAAACATTCAGTACTTC
NA	many	TRBJ2-1	TRBV5-6	CASSLTLGGLYNEQFF	TGTGCCAGCAGCTTGACTTTAGGGGGTCTCTACAATGAGCAGTTCTTC
NA	many	TRBJ2-7	TRBV5-1	CASSLGGPYEQYF	TGCGCCAGCAGCTTGGGCGGGCCATACGAGCAGTACTTC
NA	many	TRBJ2-2	TRBV11-1	CASSPQGNTGELFF	TGTGCCAGCAGCCCTCAGGGAAACACCGGGGAGCTGTTTTTT
TRBD1	few	TRBJ2-2	TRBV2	CASGQGGTGELFF	TGTGCCAGCGGACAGGGGGGGACCGGGGAGCTGTTTTTT
NA	many	TRBJ2-1	TRBV20-1	CSAPSVWGQSSYNEQFF	TGCAGTGCTCCCTCAGTTTGGGGTCAGAGCTCCTACAATGAGCAGTTCTTC
TRBD2	many	TRBJ2-1	TRBV19	CASSNYPSGGANEQFF	TGTGCCAGTAGTAATTACCCCAGCGGGGGGGCGAATGAGCAGTTCTTC
NA	many	TRBJ2-1	TRBV12-3/TRBV12-4	CASGLRRGRLGNEQFF	TGTGCCAGCGGCCTCCGACGGGGCCGACTTGGGAATGAGCAGTTCTTC
NA	many	TRBJ2-2	TRBV5-1	CASSRTQGSGELFF	TGCGCCAGCAGCCGGACTCAGGGCAGCGGGGAGCTGTTTTTT
TRBD1	many	TRBJ2-7	TRBV19	CASSPAAGTGSHEQYF	TGTGCCAGTAGCCCAGCCGCCGGGACAGGGTCCCACGAGCAGTACTTC
NA	many	TRBJ1-4	TRBV2	CASSEWRELAEKLFF	TGTGCCAGCAGTGAATGGAGGGAACTGGCTGAAAAACTGTTTTTT
TRBD1	many	TRBJ2-6	TRBV19	CASSGPTGDRFSGANVLTF	TGTGCCAGTAGTGGACCTACTGGGGACAGGTTCTCTGGGGCCAACGTCCTGACTTTC
NA	many	TRBJ2-7	TRBV20-1	CSVLGLYEQYF	TGCAGTGTATTGGGACTCTACGAGCAGTACTTC
NA	many	TRBJ2-5	TRBV5-4	CASSIFTGGGTQYF	TGTGCCAGCAGCATATTCACAGGAGGGGGGACCCAGTACTTC
NA	many	TRBJ1-6	TRBV5-6	CASSLYQRANSPLHF	TGTGCCAGCAGCTTGTACCAGAGGGCCAATTCACCCCTCCACTTT
TRBD1	many	TRBJ1-2	TRBV24-1	CATSDDRQGASGYTF	TGTGCCACCAGTGATGACCGACAGGGGGCGTCAGGCTACACCTTC
NA	many	TRBJ2-5	TRBV5-1	CASSSTGTGRETQYF	TGCGCCAGCAGCTCGACCGGAACCGGGCGAGAGACCCAGTACTTC
NA	many	TRBJ1-2	TRBV6-1	CASTRSSYGYTF	TGTGCCAGCACCAGGAGTTCCTATGGCTACACCTTC
NA	many	TRBJ2-7	TRBV9	CASSVNEGPMAF	TGTGCCAGCAGCGTCAATGAAGGACCGATGGCCTTC
NA	many	TRBJ1-1	TRBV20-1	CSARDVGGEVTEAFF	TGCAGTGCTAGAGATGTCGGGGGCGAGGTCACTGAAGCTTTCTTT
NA	many	TRBJ2-5	TRBV5-4	CASSSTGKGETQYF	TGTGCCAGCAGCTCCACAGGGAAGGGGGAGACCCAGTACTTC
NA	many	TRBJ2-5	TRBV6-5	CASRGGRETQYF	TGTGCCAGCAGGGGGGGGCGAGAGACCCAGTACTTC
NA	many	TRBJ2-1	TRBV12-3/TRBV12-4	CASSRLANEQFF	TGTGCCAGCAGTCGGCTAGCTAATGAGCAGTTCTTC
NA	NA	TRBJ2-7	TRBV3-1	CASSHPTSVSYEQYF	TGTGCCAGCAGCCACCCCACCAGTGTTTCCTACGAGCAGTACTTC
NA	NA	TRBJ2-1	TRBV7-3	CASSFPDGNEQFF	TGTGCCAGCAGCTTCCCGGACGGAAATGAGCAGTTCTTC
TRBD2	many	TRBJ2-7	TRBV20-1	CSARPSGISYEQYF	TGCAGTGCTAGACCTAGCGGGATCTCCTACGAGCAGTACTTC
TRBD2	few	TRBJ2-3	TRBV27	CASRFLAGVRADTQYF	TGTGCCAGCAGATTCTTAGCGGGAGTACGGGCAGATACGCAGTATTTT
NA	once	TRBJ2-6	TRBV7-6	CASSPLNPNSGANVPTF	TGTGCCAGCAGTCCCCTCAACCCCAACTCTGGGGCCAACGTCCCGACTTTC
TRBD1	many	TRBJ2-3	TRBV29-1	CSVEEDRAPDTQYF	TGCAGCGTTGAGGAGGACAGGGCCCCGGATACGCAGTATTTT
NA	many	TRBJ2-2	TRBV6-6	CASIQGGGELFF	TGTGCCAGCATCCAGGGCGGCGGGGAGCTGTTTTTT
NA	many	TRBJ1-4	TRBV30	CAWRPGSGGGEKLFF	TGTGCCTGGAGGCCGGGGTCGGGGGGCGGTGAAAAACTGTTTTTT
NA	many	TRBJ2-3	TRBV19	CASSIDHAADTQYF	TGTGCCAGTAGTATTGATCACGCGGCAGATACGCAGTATTTT
NA	many	TRBJ1-4	TRBV11-2	CASSFPGLGRKLFF	TGTGCCAGCAGCTTCCCCGGACTTGGACGAAAACTGTTTTTT
NA	many	TRBJ2-7	TRBV5-1	CASSFTGTTIEQYF	TGCGCCAGCAGCTTTACCGGGACAACCATCGAGCAGTACTTC
TRBD2	many	TRBJ2-1	TRBV3-1	CASSPEGLYNNEQFF	TGTGCCAGCAGCCCTGAGGGACTATATAACAATGAGCAGTTCTTC
TRBD2	many	TRBJ2-4	TRBV7-2	CASSAQGLAGGKNIQYF	TGTGCCAGCAGCGCACAAGGGCTAGCGGGGGGCAAAAACATTCAGTACTTC